This TCR beta chain was identified in a study of blood T cells in healthy people across ages. PCR was performed a second time for about 6 to 12 cycles using a sample-barcoded 5' primer and a J-beta primer mix. TCRdb re-derived calls from the 5' RACE reads in MiXCR, one entry per CDR3 protein. The table records roughly 1,500,000 distinct CDR3 sequences, almost 35% of them present only once. This clonotype was found a few times. Between the trimmed V and J ends, which lost 7 bases and 4 bases, there was a span of 13 bases. The germline gives CDR1 MNHEY, CDR2 SVGEGT. The CDR3 consists of 14 residues. The donors, healthy Caucasians from Russia, were aged 6 to 90.

The chain employs TRBV6-2 or TRBV6-3 and TRBJ2-2; D is unclear. The receptor comes from a woman in her twenties or thirties in good health. The sequenced sample was blood. The DNA of the CDR3 is TGTGCCAGCATATGGCATTCAGGCACCGGGGAGCTGTTTTTT. Translated, it gives CASIWHSGTGELFF.